This T cell receptor (beta chain) was sequenced during a study of shared clonotypes between healthy human individuals. Overall study results and limits: Sequencing depth was predicted to influence how clonotypes are shared among donors. Estimated richness values were generally larger in naive subsets than in memory subsets.

CDR1 and CDR2 from the germline V gene are SGHNT and YYREEE (reference sequence). Between the trimmed V and J ends, which lost 0 bases and 7 bases, there was a span of 8 bases. This CDR3 spans 12 amino acids. CD45RO-negative CD8 cells positively selected for CCR7 made up the naive population, which excluded terminally differentiated effector memory CD45RA+ cells. Profiled with immunoSEQ multiplex PCR; TCRdb holds only in-frame clones, not every one. The sample consists of approximately 600,000 clones, 85% to 95% of them appearing once. Worth noting for this clone: Its antigen remains unknown.

Sample: naive CD8+ T cells sorted from blood. The source of this sequence is a woman under 40 in good health. The J gene is TRBJ2-7, the V gene TRBV5-4; D remains unclear. The CDR3 spells CASSLEAREQYF. In DNA form, the CDR3 reads TGTGCCAGCAGCTTGGAGGCAAGGGAGCAGTACTTC.